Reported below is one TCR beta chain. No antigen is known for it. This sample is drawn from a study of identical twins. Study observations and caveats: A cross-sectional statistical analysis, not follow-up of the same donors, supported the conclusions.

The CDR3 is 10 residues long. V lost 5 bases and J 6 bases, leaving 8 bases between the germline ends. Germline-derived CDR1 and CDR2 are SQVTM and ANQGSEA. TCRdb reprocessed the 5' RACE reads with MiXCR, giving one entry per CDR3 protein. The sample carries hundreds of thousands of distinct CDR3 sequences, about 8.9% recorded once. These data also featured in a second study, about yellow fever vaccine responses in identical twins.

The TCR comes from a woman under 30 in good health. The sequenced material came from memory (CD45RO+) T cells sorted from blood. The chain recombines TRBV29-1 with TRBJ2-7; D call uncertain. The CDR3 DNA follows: TGCAGCGTTTTCTACCGCGAGCAGTACTTC. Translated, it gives CSVFYREQYF.